The sequence of this T cell receptor (beta chain) was determined in a study of blood T cell repertoires in COVID-19. Those enrolled in Seattle joined during active infection and were followed longitudinally afterward. V gave up 1 base and J gave up 8 bases, with 18 bases separating them. The CDR3 spans 16 residues. In germline, CDR1 is MNHEY, CDR2 SVGEGT. TCRdb's table, derived via immunoSEQ multiplex PCR, lists solely in-frame clones and lacks some. The sample lists 100,000 to 150,000 clones, roughly nine tenths occurring once. The chain has TRBV6-2 or TRBV6-3 and TRBJ1-5, with D perhaps matching TRBD1 (5 bases). The sequencing sample was made of peripheral blood. The origin of this receptor is a woman in her sixties or seventies with COVID-19, enrolled during active disease. The CDR3 protein is CASSYLGNAGWEPQHF. The CDR3 bases are TGTGCCAGCAGTTACTTGGGTAACGCAGGGTGGGAGCCCCAGCATTTT.